This TCR beta chain was identified in a study of T cell changes during pregnancy in multiple sclerosis. Here immunoSEQ multiplex PCR was the method, and the copy in TCRdb shows in-frame clones only, minus some. Of about 59,000 clones in the sample, 87% were seen once. The CDR3 consists of 14 residues. V was pared by 7 bases and J by 2 bases, with 15 bases between. Per the germline V gene, CDR1 is SGHRS and CDR2 is YFSETQ. Sample: peripheral blood from another person, used as feeder cells. The V call is TRBV5-1, the J call TRBJ2-5, with D unclear. The sequence derives from a human donor whose cells served as feeder cells for cultures in a pregnancy study. The CDR3: CASAPSLLQETQYF. CDR3 bases: TGCGCCAGCGCTCCATCACTGCTGCAAGAGACCCAGTACTTC. The full variable domain, rest sourced from reference TRBV5-1 and TRBJ2-5, is KAGVTQTPRYLIKTRGQQVTLSCSPISGHRSVSWYQQTPGQGLQFLFEYFSETQRNKGNFPGRFSGRQFSNSRSEMNVSTLELGDSALYLCASAPSLLQETQYFGPGTRLLVL.